A selection of T cell receptor beta chains follows, all from one sample in a study of T cell responses to AZD1222 COVID-19 vaccine. The method was immunoSEQ multiplex PCR; TCRdb's version includes in-frame clones alone and lacks a portion of them. The sample has more than 95,000 clones, 70% to 90% seen once. Sequenced material: peripheral blood, taken on day 0 of AZD1222 vaccination. These receptors came from an adult in good health. Each CDR3 is given with its conserved first and last residue. Fields, in order: V gene, D gene, J gene, CDR3 protein. The D gene is left open where the match is weak.

TRBV28	.	TRBJ1-2	CASSFRRRGYTF
TRBV5-5	TRBD1	TRBJ2-2	CASSPGQPRPGELFF
TRBV5-1	.	TRBJ1-1	CASSFGPPGREAFF
TRBV3-1/TRBV3-2	.	TRBJ1-2	CASSHGYGYTF
TRBV29-1	.	TRBJ1-1	CSVESQLNTEAFF
TRBV4-1	.	TRBJ2-3	CASSQGLWPGTQYF
TRBV25-1	.	TRBJ1-1	CASSKFGGLNTEAFF
TRBV4-2	.	TRBJ2-2	CASSLQGNTGELFF
TRBV2	TRBD2	TRBJ2-5	CASSELAGEETQYF
TRBV7-6	TRBD1	TRBJ1-4	CASSGQGARGGVGKLFF
TRBV19	.	TRBJ1-5	CASSIWGGGVNQPQHF
TRBV3-1/TRBV3-2	.	TRBJ2-4	CASSRRTVSDIQYF
TRBV5-4	.	TRBJ2-3	CASSPREGGIRTDTQYF
TRBV19	.	TRBJ2-1	CASSIGVGYNEQFF
TRBV6-5	TRBD1	TRBJ2-7	CASSRQGRYEQYF
TRBV6-5	TRBD1	TRBJ1-4	CASSTGTGYGKLFF
TRBV5-1	.	TRBJ2-1	CASSLTSYGYNEQFF
TRBV29-1	.	TRBJ2-2	CSVVQGSTGELFF
TRBV6-2/TRBV6-3	.	TRBJ1-1	CASSYVGTEAFF
TRBV27	.	TRBJ1-6	CASSLSVGTGSPLHF
TRBV19	.	TRBJ1-4	CASSKIQGSEEKLFF
TRBV9	.	TRBJ1-6	CASSVKGARSPLHF
TRBV6-2/TRBV6-3	TRBD1	TRBJ2-1	CASSRRTGADYNEQFF